These T cell receptor beta chains were read from a single sample in a study of HIV-infected patients and healthy controls. TCRdb re-called the 5' RACE reads through MiXCR, storing one row per CDR3 protein. The sample includes about 18,000 distinct CDR3 sequences, about 15% of them seen just once. The sequenced material came from CD8+ T cells from blood. The receptors stem from a human donor in good health. Both conserved end residues are part of each CDR3. D genes are given only for firm matches. Clone sizes are given selectively: once, few, many, or a class where the clone is expanded.

v_gene	j_gene	abundance	d_gene	len	CDR3nt	CDR3aa
TRBV12-3/TRBV12-4	TRBJ2-3	many	.	11	TGTGCCAGCAGTGGGGAGCCTACGCAGTATTTT	CASSGEPTQYF
TRBV29-1	TRBJ1-2	many	TRBD1	15	TGCAGCGTTGAAGATTGGGGACAGGAAAAGTATGGCTACACCTTC	CSVEDWGQEKYGYTF
TRBV12-3/TRBV12-4	TRBJ2-3	.	.	15	TGTGCCAGCAGCCTCACCTCCCGGGGTCCAGATACGCAGTATTTT	CASSLTSRGPDTQYF
TRBV7-9	TRBJ2-5	.	TRBD2	14	TGTGCCAGCAGCTCAACTAGCGGGAGTGAGACCCAGTACTTC	CASSSTSGSETQYF
TRBV29-1	TRBJ2-7	many	TRBD1	16	TGCAGCGTTGTAAGGGACAGGGGGCACCGGTCCTACGAGCAGTACTTC	CSVVRDRGHRSYEQYF
TRBV28	TRBJ1-2	.	.	13	TGTGCCAGCAGTTTGGGGTTCAGGGCTGGCTACACCTTC	CASSLGFRAGYTF
TRBV4-3	TRBJ2-4	many	TRBD2	16	TGCGCCAGCAGCCAAGGGCCTAGCGGGGGGGCTGTCATTCAGTACTTC	CASSQGPSGGAVIQYF
TRBV28	TRBJ2-7	.	.	17	TGTGCCAGCAGTTTATCTGCCTCCGGGGCCCCTTTATACGAGCAGTACTTC	CASSLSASGAPLYEQYF
TRBV30	TRBJ1-1	few	.	11	TGTGCCTGGAAGCTGAACACTGAAGCTTTCTTT	CAWKLNTEAFF
TRBV4-3	TRBJ2-7	medium-sized	.	16	TGCGCCAGCAGCCAACTCTCCGGTCCTAGCTCCTACGAGCAGTACTTC	CASSQLSGPSSYEQYF
TRBV7-6	TRBJ1-4	many	.	18	TGTGCCAGCAGCTTATTGTCTGGCCCCCAGCTCCGGGATGAAAAACTGTTTTTT	CASSLLSGPQLRDEKLFF
TRBV20-1	TRBJ2-3	large	TRBD2	16	TGCAGTGCTAGAGATATAGCGGGGCCGAGCACAGATACGCAGTATTTT	CSARDIAGPSTDTQYF
TRBV4-3	TRBJ2-7	many	TRBD1	15	TGCGCCAGCAGCCATGGACAGGGAGCCGCCTACGAGCAGTACTTC	CASSHGQGAAYEQYF
TRBV19	TRBJ2-3	many	.	15	TGTGCCAGTAGTATCTCTACTACTAGCACAGATACGCAGTATTTT	CASSISTTSTDTQYF
TRBV4-3	TRBJ1-1	.	.	15	TGCGCCAGCAGCCAAGAACAGGGCCTCAAGACTGAAGCTTTCTTT	CASSQEQGLKTEAFF
TRBV30	TRBJ1-6	many	.	14	TGTGCCTGGAGTGTAGGGCAGGGAGATTCACCCCTCCACTTT	CAWSVGQGDSPLHF
TRBV11-2	TRBJ2-3	many	.	17	TGTGCCAGCAACGGCCCGGTTAGCGGAGAGAGCACAGATACGCAGTATTTT	CASNGPVSGESTDTQYF
TRBV4-3	TRBJ2-4	many	.	15	TGCGCCAGCAGCCAAGGGGCAGCGGCCAAAAACATTCAGTACTTC	CASSQGAAAKNIQYF
TRBV5-6	TRBJ2-5	.	.	14	TGTGCCAGCAGCTTGAGTGGGGGCGAAGAGACCCAGTACTTC	CASSLSGGEETQYF
TRBV20-1	TRBJ2-1	.	.	10	TGCAGTGCTAGATCGGGGGAGCAGTTCTTC	CSARSGEQFF
TRBV14	TRBJ2-7	few	.	15	TGTGCCAGCAGCCAACTGGGGACGGCCACCTACGAGCAGTACTTC	CASSQLGTATYEQYF
TRBV7-2	TRBJ1-1	.	.	13	TGTGCCAGCAGCTTAGGGCAGAACCCCGCAGCTTTCTTT	CASSLGQNPAAFF
TRBV10-2	TRBJ1-2	many	.	15	TGCGCCAGCAGTGAGCTCGGCATTCATAACTATGGCTACACCTTC	CASSELGIHNYGYTF